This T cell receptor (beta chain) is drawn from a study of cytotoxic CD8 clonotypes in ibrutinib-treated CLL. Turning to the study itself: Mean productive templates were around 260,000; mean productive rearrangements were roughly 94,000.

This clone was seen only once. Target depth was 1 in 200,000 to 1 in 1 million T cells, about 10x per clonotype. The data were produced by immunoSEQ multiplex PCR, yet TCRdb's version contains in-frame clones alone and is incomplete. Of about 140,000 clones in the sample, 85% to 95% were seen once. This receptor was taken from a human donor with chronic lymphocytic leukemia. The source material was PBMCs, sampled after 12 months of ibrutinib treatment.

CDR3 region: CASRGDSNQPQHF. CDR3 DNA: TGTGCCAGTAGGGGTGACTCCAATCAGCCCCAGCATTTT. The chain uses TRBV19 and TRBJ1-5; D gene ambiguous. CDR3 size: 13 residues. Trimming left V 6 bases short and J 3 bases short, with 9 bases between. Germline CDR1 reads LNHDA; CDR2 reads SQIVND (reference sequence).